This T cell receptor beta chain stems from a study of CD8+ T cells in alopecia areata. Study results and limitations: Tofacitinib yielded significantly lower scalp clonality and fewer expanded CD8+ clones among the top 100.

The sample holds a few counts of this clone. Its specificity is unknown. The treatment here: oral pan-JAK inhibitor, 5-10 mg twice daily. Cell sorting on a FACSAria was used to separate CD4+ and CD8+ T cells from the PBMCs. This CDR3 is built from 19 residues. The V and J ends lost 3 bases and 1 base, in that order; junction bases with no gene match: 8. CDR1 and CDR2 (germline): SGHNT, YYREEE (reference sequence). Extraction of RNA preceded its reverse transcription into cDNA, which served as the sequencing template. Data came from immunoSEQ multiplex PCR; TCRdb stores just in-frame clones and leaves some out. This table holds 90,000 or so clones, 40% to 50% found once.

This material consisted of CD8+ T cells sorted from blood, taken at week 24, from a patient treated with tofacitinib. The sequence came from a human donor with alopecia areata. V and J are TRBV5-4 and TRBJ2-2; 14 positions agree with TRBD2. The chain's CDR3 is CASSSGLAGVVGNTGELFF. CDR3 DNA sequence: TGTGCCAGCAGCTCGGGACTAGCGGGAGTTGTGGGGAACACCGGGGAGCTGTTTTTT.